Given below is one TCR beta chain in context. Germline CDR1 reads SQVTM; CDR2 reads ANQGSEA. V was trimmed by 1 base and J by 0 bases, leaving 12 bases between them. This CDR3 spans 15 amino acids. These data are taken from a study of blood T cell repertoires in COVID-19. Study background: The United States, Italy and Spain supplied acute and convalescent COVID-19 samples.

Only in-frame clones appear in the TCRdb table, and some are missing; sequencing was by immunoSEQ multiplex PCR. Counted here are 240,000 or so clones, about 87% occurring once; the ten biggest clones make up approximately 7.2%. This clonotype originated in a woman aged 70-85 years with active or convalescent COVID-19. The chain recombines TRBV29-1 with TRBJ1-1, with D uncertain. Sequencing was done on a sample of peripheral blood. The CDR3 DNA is TGCAGCGTTGAAGTGAGCCGAGGGATGAACACTGAAGCTTTCTTT. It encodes CSVEVSRGMNTEAFF.